The subject of this entry is one T cell receptor beta chain. Its cognate antigen is unknown. The entry originates in a study of shared clonotypes between healthy human individuals. Clones were read by immunoSEQ multiplex PCR, and TCRdb kept only the in-frame ones, dropping some. Altogether approximately 2.5 million clones are present, 90% to 95% being singletons, with the ten largest covering 0.14%. Study outcomes and limitations: On the whole, naive subsets had larger estimated richness than memory subsets had.

V lost 8 bases to trimming and J lost 4 bases, with 9 bases between them. This CDR3 is 13 amino acids long. Germline CDR1 MNHNY, CDR2 SVGAGI (reference sequence). The receptor was isolated from a man younger than 35 in good health. This chain connects TRBV6-6 to TRBJ1-6, with D perhaps matching TRBD1 (6 bases). Sequencing used naive CD4+ T cells sorted from blood. Stated subset: CD45RA+ positively selected. The DNA of the CDR3 is TGTGCCAGCGCCGGACAGTATAATTCACCCCTCCACTTT. The encoded protein is CASAGQYNSPLHF.